The 23 T cell receptor beta chains below come from one sample, sequenced in a study of T cells in Graves' hyperthyroidism and ophthalmopathy. Amplified regions were TCR beta CDR3 sequences from RNA transcripts. Using the HTBI primer set, a first-round RT-PCR was run on the TCR CDR3. TCRdb itself ran the multiplex PCR reads through MiXCR, one entry per CDR3 protein. Here the sample spans some 460,000 distinct CDR3 sequences, 15% to 18% being singletons. Sequencing was done on a sample of blood. The receptors come from a woman between 18 and 29 years old with Graves' hyperthyroidism.

There are a few counts of this clonotype. The V gene is TRBV7-2, the J gene TRBJ1-2; TRBD1 is a possible D gene (6 bases). V lost 3 bases to trimming and J lost 7 bases, with 9 bases between them. The CDR3 extends over 12 amino acids. From germline, CDR1 is SGHTA and CDR2 FQGNSA. The CDR3 spells CASSFTGSGYTF. CDR3 sequence (DNA): TGTGCCAGCAGCTTTACAGGGAGTGGCTACACCTTC.

This clonotype was recorded many times. The rearrangement links TRBV6-5 to TRBJ1-1, with D uncertain. CDR1 is MNHEY, CDR2 SVGAGI, per germline. CDR3 size: 15 residues. V was pared by 0 bases and J by 3 bases, with 11 bases between. The CDR3: CASSYSSWTDTEAFF. The CDR3 bases are TGTGCCAGCAGTTACTCGTCCTGGACCGACACTGAAGCTTTCTTT.

This clonotype was detected many times. The chain couples TRBV2 to TRBJ2-6; D not resolved. Trimming cost V 7 bases and J 0 bases, with 13 bases left between them. The CDR3 sequence is 16 residues long. CDR1 is SNHLY and CDR2 is FYNNEI in the germline V gene. The chain's CDR3 is CASMDASLSGANVLTF. CDR3 sequence (DNA): TGTGCCAGCATGGACGCGAGCCTCTCTGGGGCCAACGTCCTGACTTTC.

The table lists this clonotype with many counts. V usage is TRBV5-6 and J usage is TRBJ1-2; D is uncertain. The CDR3 loop spans 14 amino acids. Trimming took 5 bases from V and 4 from J, leaving 15 bases between them. The germline CDR1 and CDR2 sequences are SGHDT and YYEEEE. The CDR3, as DNA: TGTGCCAGCAGGGATCTTTCGATGACCTATGGCTACACCTTC. Its protein product is CASRDLSMTYGYTF.

This clonotype has at least ten counts. The chain employs TRBV2 and TRBJ1-5; perhaps TRBD1 as D (5 bases). In germline, CDR1 is SNHLY, CDR2 FYNNEI. The CDR3 contains 14 residues. V lost 1 base and J 7 bases, leaving 11 bases between the germline ends. CDR3 amino acids: CASSEGDGMQPQHF. The CDR3 DNA reads as TGTGCCAGCAGTGAAGGGGACGGTATGCAGCCCCAGCATTTT.

The rearrangement uses TRBV12-3 or TRBV12-4 and TRBJ2-3; D call uncertain. V lost 7 bases and J lost 2, with 16 bases in between. The CDR3 runs 15 residues. The CDR3 is CASTLRATYTDTQYF. DNA of the CDR3: TGTGCCAGCACCTTACGGGCTACCTACACAGATACGCAGTATTTT.

Many counts were recorded for this clonotype. The chain is built from TRBV2 and TRBJ2-1; perhaps TRBD2 as D (6 bases). The V gene lost 5 bases and the J gene lost 4 bases, with 12 bases spanning the gap. The germline gives CDR1 SNHLY, CDR2 FYNNEI. The CDR3 extends over 14 amino acids. In DNA, the CDR3 is TGTGCCAGCAGTACAAGCGGGTCGTACAATGAGCAGTTCTTC. Protein product: CASSTSGSYNEQFF.

This rearrangement joins TRBV2 to TRBJ1-4; D uncertain. With 7 bases removed from V and 7 bases from J, the gap between germline ends came to 7 bases. Germline loops: CDR1 SNHLY, CDR2 FYNNEI. This CDR3 region has 11 residues. This CDR3 reads CASTHGEKLFF. The DNA of the CDR3 is TGTGCCAGCACACACGGTGAAAAACTGTTTTTT.

The chain has TRBV10-3 and TRBJ1-1; D possibly corresponds to TRBD1 (6 bases). The V gene's germline CDR1 is ENHRY and CDR2 SYGVKD. The CDR3 sequence is 14 residues long. Trimming shortened V by 6 bases and J by 1 base, and 12 bases separated the two germline ends. Here the CDR3 DNA reads TGTGCCATCAGCGATACGACAGGGAACACTGAAGCTTTCTTT. Its translation is CAISDTTGNTEAFF.

A note on this clonotype: The germline gene is not matched at one end of the junction; a read error may be the cause. The chain links TRBV5-6 to TRBJ1-3; TRBD1 is a possible D gene (5 bases). This CDR3 comprises 14 residues. Germline V gene lookup returns CDR1 SGHDT and CDR2 YYEEEE. The CDR3 DNA sequence: TGTGCCAGCAGCTCCGGACACTCTAGAAACACCATATATTTT. Its translation is CASSSGHSRNTIYF.

The chain has TRBV19 and TRBJ2-7; 7 bases are shared with TRBD1. This CDR3 region has 15 residues. CDR1 and CDR2 (germline): LNHDA, SQIVND (reference sequence). V was clipped by 4 bases and J by 5 bases; unmatched bases: 11. CDR3 DNA sequence: TGTGCCAGTAGTACCTTGACAGGGATTAACCACGAGCAGTACTTC. It specifies CASSTLTGINHEQYF.

This clonotype was seen only a few times. J is TRBJ1-5 and V is TRBV7-2; D is unresolved. The V end lost 5 bases, the J end lost 6 bases, and 17 bases lay between the germline ends. The germline CDR1 and CDR2 sequences are SGHTA and FQGNSA. The CDR3 is 15 residues long. The CDR3 here is CASSRESGVGQPQHF. For the CDR3, the DNA is TGTGCCAGCAGCCGAGAGTCCGGGGTGGGTCAGCCCCAGCATTTT. The entire variable domain, with the rest obtained from reference TRBV7-2 and TRBJ1-5, is as follows: GAGVSQSPSNKVTEKGKDVELRCDPISGHTALYWYRQSLGQGLEFLIYFQGNSAPDKSGLPSDRFSAERTGGSVSTLTIQRTQQEDSAVYLCASSRESGVGQPQHFGDGTRLSIL.

This clonotype was detected many times. The chain recombines TRBV5-6 with TRBJ2-1, with 10 bases that match TRBD2. Germline CDR1 SGHDT, CDR2 YYEEEE. The ends lost 4 bases at V and 9 bases at J; junction bases unmatched: 13. CDR3 size: 16 residues. CDR3 nucleotides: TGTGCCAGCAGCCCACCGACTAGCGGGTATTTATCTGAGCAGTTCTTC. Translation: CASSPPTSGYLSEQFF.

V usage is TRBV7-6 and J usage is TRBJ2-3; D uncertain. The CDR3 contains 13 residues. The germline gives CDR1 SGHVS, CDR2 FNYEAQ. V lost 5 bases to trimming and J lost 6 bases, with 12 bases between them. The CDR3 DNA is TGTGCCAGCAGCCCCCCGTGGGTGGATACGCAGTATTTT. Its translation: CASSPPWVDTQYF.

In this sample, this clonotype turned up a few times. V gene TRBV6-1 combines with J gene TRBJ2-1; 13 positions agree with TRBD2. J was trimmed by 7 bases and V by 4 bases; bases with no gene match: 7. CDR1 is MNHNS and CDR2 is SASEGT in the germline V gene. The CDR3 is 16 residues long. The CDR3 DNA is TGTGCCAGCAGTGCTACTAGCGGGAGGGCCGGGAATGAGCAGTTCTTC. Translated: CASSATSGRAGNEQFF.

The rearrangement joins TRBV4-3 to TRBJ1-5; D is ambiguous. V lost 0 bases and J lost 0, with 6 bases in between. CDR3 length equals 15 residues. Germline CDR1 LGHNA, CDR2 YSLEER. The CDR3 protein is CASSQETYSNQPQHF. CDR3 coding DNA: TGCGCCAGCAGCCAAGAGACGTATAGCAATCAGCCCCAGCATTTT.

Details on this clonotype: Given a much more abundant clone one base away, this may be a read error. The chain carries TRBV7-2 and TRBJ1-2; D is ambiguous. Germline assignment: CDR1 SGHTA and CDR2 FQGNSA. V lost 7 bases, J lost 9 bases, and 18 bases lay in between. This CDR3 contains 13 residues. CDR3 sequence reads: CASTRAPGDSYTF. As DNA, the CDR3 is TGTGCCAGCACTCGTGCCCCGGGCGATAGCTACACCTTC.

This clonotype was counted ten times or more. The chain employs TRBV7-9 and TRBJ2-1; 12 nucleotides align to TRBD2. The junction had 10 bases not matched to a gene; V was cut back by 1 base and J by 3 bases. This CDR3 has 19 residues. The germline gives CDR1 SEHNR, CDR2 FQNEAQ (reference sequence). The CDR3, as DNA: TGTGCCAGCAGCTTAGATCTAGCGGGGGGGTATAGGTTCTACAATGAGCAGTTCTTC. This encodes CASSLDLAGGYRFYNEQFF.

This clonotype has a handful of counts. The V gene is TRBV20-1, the J gene TRBJ2-7; TRBD2 aligns across 13 bases. Germline CDR1 DFQATT, CDR2 SNEGSKA (reference sequence). Trimming removed 0 bases from V and 1 base from J; junction bases left unmatched: 18. CDR3 length: 21 amino acids. CDR3 residues: CSARDEYERLAGGPVSYEQYF. The CDR3 DNA follows: TGCAGTGCTAGAGATGAATACGAAAGACTAGCGGGAGGACCAGTTTCCTACGAGCAGTACTTC.

Details on this clonotype: A much larger clone lies one base from this, so it may be a read error. Lacking the conserved final phenylalanine or tryptophan, this CDR3 likely reflects a read error. The chain links TRBV2 to TRBJ2-7, with D possibly called TRBD1 or TRBD2 (5 bases each). Germline assignment: CDR1 SNHLY and CDR2 FYNNEI. The CDR3 has 12 residues. Trimming shortened V by 4 bases and J by 5 bases, and 9 bases separated the two germline ends. The DNA of the CDR3 is TGTGCCAGCAGTGCCCCGGGGCACGAGCAGTACCTC. Its translation: CASSAPGHEQYL.

This clonotype showed up just a few times. The V call is TRBV6-5, the J call TRBJ2-2; 7 bases are a match to TRBD1. The CDR3 sequence is 14 residues long. Germline CDR1 reads MNHEY; CDR2 reads SVGAGI. V lost 2 bases, J lost 6 bases, and 3 bases stayed unmatched. CDR3: CASSYRGQAGELFF. The CDR3 bases are TGTGCCAGCAGTTACAGGGGGCAGGCCGGGGAGCTGTTTTTT.

The chain combines TRBV18 with TRBJ2-1, with D tentatively TRBD1 (5 bases). With 3 bases removed from V and 7 bases from J, the gap between germline ends came to 19 bases. The CDR3 contains 16 residues. Germline values: CDR1 KGHSH, CDR2 LQKENI. The CDR3 DNA reads as TGTGCCAGCTCACCCATAGGGCAGGGCCTTGGGAATGAGCAGTTCTTC. Translating gives CASSPIGQGLGNEQFF. The full variable domain, rest sourced from reference TRBV18 and TRBJ2-1, is NAGVMQNPRHLVRRRGQEARLRCSPMKGHSHVYWYRQLPEEGLKFMVYLQKENIIDESGMPKERFSAEFPKEGPSILRIQQVVRGDSAAYFCASSPIGQGLGNEQFFGPGTRLTVL.

This clonotype was counted ten times or more. The chain has TRBV20-1 and TRBJ2-1; 10 bases align to TRBD2. The CDR3 loop spans 16 amino acids. Germline V gene data show CDR1 as DFQATT and CDR2 as SNEGSKA (reference sequence). V lost 6 bases to trimming and J lost 7 bases; unmatched junction nucleotides: 15. In DNA form, the CDR3 reads TGCAGTGCCGCCTCCTCTAGCGGGAGATTAGAGAATGAGCAGTTCTTC. Amino acid sequence: CSAASSSGRLENEQFF.